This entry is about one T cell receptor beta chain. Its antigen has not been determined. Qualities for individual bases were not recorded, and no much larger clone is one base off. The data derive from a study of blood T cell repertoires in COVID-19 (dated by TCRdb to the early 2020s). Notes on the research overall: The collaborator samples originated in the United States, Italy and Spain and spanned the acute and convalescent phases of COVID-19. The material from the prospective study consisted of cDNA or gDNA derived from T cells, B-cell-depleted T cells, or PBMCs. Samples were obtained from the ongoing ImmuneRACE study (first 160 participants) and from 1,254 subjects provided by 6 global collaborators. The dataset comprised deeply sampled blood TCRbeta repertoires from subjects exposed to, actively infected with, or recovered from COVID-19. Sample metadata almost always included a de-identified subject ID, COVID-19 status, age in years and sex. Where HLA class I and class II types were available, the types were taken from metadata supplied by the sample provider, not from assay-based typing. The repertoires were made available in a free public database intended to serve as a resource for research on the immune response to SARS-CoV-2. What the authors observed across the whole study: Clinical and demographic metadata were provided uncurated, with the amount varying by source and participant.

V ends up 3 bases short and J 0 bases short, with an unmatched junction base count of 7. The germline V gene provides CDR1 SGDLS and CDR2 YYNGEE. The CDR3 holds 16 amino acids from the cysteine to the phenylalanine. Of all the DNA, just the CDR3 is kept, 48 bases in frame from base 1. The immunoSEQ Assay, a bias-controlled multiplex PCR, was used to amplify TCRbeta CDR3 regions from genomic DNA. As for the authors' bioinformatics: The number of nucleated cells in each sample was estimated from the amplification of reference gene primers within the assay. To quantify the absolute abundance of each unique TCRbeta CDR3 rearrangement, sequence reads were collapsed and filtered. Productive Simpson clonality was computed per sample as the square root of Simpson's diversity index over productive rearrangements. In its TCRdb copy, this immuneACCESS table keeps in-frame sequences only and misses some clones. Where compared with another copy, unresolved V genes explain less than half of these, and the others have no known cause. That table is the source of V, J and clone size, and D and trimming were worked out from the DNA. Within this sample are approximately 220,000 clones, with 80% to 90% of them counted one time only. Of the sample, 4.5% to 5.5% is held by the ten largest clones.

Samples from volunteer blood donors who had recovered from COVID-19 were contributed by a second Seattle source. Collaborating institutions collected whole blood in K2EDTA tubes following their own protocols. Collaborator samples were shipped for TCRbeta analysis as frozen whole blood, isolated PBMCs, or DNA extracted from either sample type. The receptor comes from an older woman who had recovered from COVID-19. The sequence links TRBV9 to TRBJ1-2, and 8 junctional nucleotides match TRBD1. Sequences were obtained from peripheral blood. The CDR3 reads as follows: CASSGQGQASNYGYTF. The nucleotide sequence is TGTGCCAGCAGCGGCCAGGGACAGGCATCTAACTATGGCTACACCTTC.